The sequence of this TCR beta chain was determined in a study of metastatic and nonmetastatic thyroid tumors. Ten or more counts support this clone. Trimming cost V 0 bases and J 6 bases, with 9 bases left between them. This CDR3 is 14 amino acids long. Germline CDR1 is MDHEN and CDR2 is SYDVKM. Using MiXCR, TCRdb re-called clones from the PCR reads. The top ten clones hold about a fifth of a sample with roughly 64,000 clones, about 4% of them seen once. Nobody among the patients had been given any treatment before thyroid surgery. The clonotype was recovered from a female donor with papillary thyroid cancer or a benign thyroid nodule (not recorded which). Some clones in this sample may be carry-over from other donors' samples. Material for sequencing was blood. V and J are TRBV28 and TRBJ1-5; D gene uncertain. CDR3 protein: CASSLWVGTQPQHF. The CDR3 bases are TGTGCCAGCAGTTTATGGGTCGGCACTCAGCCCCAGCATTTT.